These T cell receptor beta chains were read from a single sample in a study of shared clonotypes between healthy human individuals. Method: immunoSEQ multiplex PCR; TCRdb's copy keeps in-frame clones and lacks some. The repertoire holds approximately 470,000 clones, more than 75% seen once, with approximately 12% in the top ten. The sample was PBMCs. The origin of the receptors is a woman in her thirties or forties in good health. Some clones in this sample may be carry-over from other donors' samples. Both conserved end residues are part of each CDR3. Fields, in order: clone size, J gene, V gene, D gene, CDR3 DNA, CDR3 protein. A D gene is named only where the DNA matches it firmly. For some rows the clone size is stated as once, few or many, or as a class when expanded; others skip it.

clone_size: once; j_call: TRBJ2-5; v_call: TRBV2; d_call: -; cdr3_nt: TGTGCCAGCAGTGAATTTTTGGTGATCCTCCAAGAGACCCAGTACTTC; cdr3_aa: CASSEFLVILQETQYF
clone_size: -; j_call: TRBJ2-2; v_call: TRBV5-1; d_call: TRBD1; cdr3_nt: TGCGCCAGCAGCAGTACCGGGACAGGGGGCACCGGGGAGCTGTTTTTT; cdr3_aa: CASSSTGTGGTGELFF
clone_size: once; j_call: TRBJ1-2; v_call: TRBV30; d_call: -; cdr3_nt: TGTGCCTGGAGTGTCCCTGAAGCTAACTATGGCTACACCTTC; cdr3_aa: CAWSVPEANYGYTF
clone_size: -; j_call: TRBJ1-5; v_call: TRBV29-1; d_call: TRBD1; cdr3_nt: TGCAGCGTTGCGGGGGACAGACTCAATCAGCCCCAGCATTTT; cdr3_aa: CSVAGDRLNQPQHF
clone_size: once; j_call: TRBJ2-7; v_call: TRBV7-2; d_call: -; cdr3_nt: TGTGCCAGCAGCTTAGTCAGGAACTACGAGCAGTACTTC; cdr3_aa: CASSLVRNYEQYF
clone_size: -; j_call: TRBJ1-6; v_call: TRBV7-9; d_call: -; cdr3_nt: TGTGCCAGCAGCTTAGCAGGGATCTATAATTCACCCCTCCACTTT; cdr3_aa: CASSLAGIYNSPLHF
clone_size: once; j_call: TRBJ2-7; v_call: TRBV19; d_call: TRBD2; cdr3_nt: TGTGCCAGTAGTATCCCGGGACTAGCTGCAGACAAGCAGTACTTC; cdr3_aa: CASSIPGLAADKQYF
clone_size: -; j_call: TRBJ2-1; v_call: TRBV28; d_call: -; cdr3_nt: TGTGCCAGCAGTTCCCCCCGGGGTGGGCGCGATGAGCAGTTCTTC; cdr3_aa: CASSSPRGGRDEQFF
clone_size: -; j_call: TRBJ1-4; v_call: TRBV6-6; d_call: -; cdr3_nt: TGTGCCAGCAGTTACGGGGGCATGGAGGAAAAACTGTTTTTT; cdr3_aa: CASSYGGMEEKLFF
clone_size: -; j_call: TRBJ2-2; v_call: TRBV7-3; d_call: TRBD2; cdr3_nt: TGTGCCAGCAGCTTTTCGGGAGGCACCGGGGAGCTGTTTTTT; cdr3_aa: CASSFSGGTGELFF
clone_size: once; j_call: TRBJ2-7; v_call: TRBV6-5; d_call: TRBD2; cdr3_nt: TGTGCCAGCAGTGCGGGAGCGGGGTCCTACGAGCAGTACTTC; cdr3_aa: CASSAGAGSYEQYF
clone_size: -; j_call: TRBJ2-7; v_call: TRBV19; d_call: TRBD2; cdr3_nt: TGTGCCAGTAGCCCCGGGACTAGTGGGGAGCAGTACTTC; cdr3_aa: CASSPGTSGEQYF
clone_size: once; j_call: TRBJ2-3; v_call: TRBV9; d_call: -; cdr3_nt: TGTGCCAGCAGCGTAGACATGGGGGTCACAGATACGCAGTATTTT; cdr3_aa: CASSVDMGVTDTQYF
clone_size: -; j_call: TRBJ1-2; v_call: TRBV7-2; d_call: TRBD1; cdr3_nt: TGTGCCAGCAGTCGAGACAGGGAACCAAAATCAAGTGGCTACACCTTC; cdr3_aa: CASSRDREPKSSGYTF
clone_size: -; j_call: TRBJ2-7; v_call: TRBV27; d_call: TRBD2; cdr3_nt: TGTGCCAGCAGTATAATAGCGGGACCGTGGTACGAGCAGTACTTC; cdr3_aa: CASSIIAGPWYEQYF
clone_size: -; j_call: TRBJ2-4; v_call: TRBV5-1; d_call: -; cdr3_nt: TGCGCCAGCAGCTTGTCTGGGGGTAAAAACATTCAGTACTTC; cdr3_aa: CASSLSGGKNIQYF
clone_size: -; j_call: TRBJ2-7; v_call: TRBV29-1; d_call: -; cdr3_nt: TGCAGCGTTGAGGTCAGTACCTACGGGCAGTACTTC; cdr3_aa: CSVEVSTYGQYF
clone_size: -; j_call: TRBJ2-7; v_call: TRBV25-1; d_call: -; cdr3_nt: TGTGCCAGCAGTGTCGGGACTCAGATCTACGAGCAGTACTTC; cdr3_aa: CASSVGTQIYEQYF
clone_size: few; j_call: TRBJ1-2; v_call: TRBV11-2; d_call: -; cdr3_nt: TGTGCCAGCAGCTTAGAGGTGAACCAGCCCTATGGCTACACCTTC; cdr3_aa: CASSLEVNQPYGYTF
clone_size: -; j_call: TRBJ2-7; v_call: TRBV28; d_call: TRBD2; cdr3_nt: TGTGCCAGCAGGGAAGTAGCGGGGACCTACGAGCAGTACTTC; cdr3_aa: CASREVAGTYEQYF
clone_size: -; j_call: TRBJ2-5; v_call: TRBV14; d_call: TRBD2; cdr3_nt: TGTGCCAGCAGCCCCCCGGGGGGGAGGGCCCGTGAGACCCAGTACTTC; cdr3_aa: CASSPPGGRARETQYF
clone_size: once; j_call: TRBJ1-2; v_call: TRBV4-3; d_call: -; cdr3_nt: TGCGCCAGCAGCCAAGATCCAGGAGGGTTAAATGGCTACACCTTC; cdr3_aa: CASSQDPGGLNGYTF
clone_size: -; j_call: TRBJ1-2; v_call: TRBV4-1; d_call: TRBD1; cdr3_nt: TGCGCCAGCAGCCAAGAACAGGGGGGATATGGCTACACCTTC; cdr3_aa: CASSQEQGGYGYTF
clone_size: -; j_call: TRBJ2-2; v_call: TRBV7-2; d_call: -; cdr3_nt: TGTGCCAGCAGCTCTTCAGCGACCGGGGAGCTGTTTTTT; cdr3_aa: CASSSSATGELFF
clone_size: few; j_call: TRBJ1-1; v_call: TRBV7-9; d_call: -; cdr3_nt: TGTGCCAGCAGCTTTCAGGGTAACACTGAAGCTTTCTTT; cdr3_aa: CASSFQGNTEAFF
clone_size: -; j_call: TRBJ2-7; v_call: TRBV18; d_call: TRBD2; cdr3_nt: TGTGCCAGCTCACCACGGACTAGCGGGAGGGCCGACGAGCAGTACTTC; cdr3_aa: CASSPRTSGRADEQYF
clone_size: -; j_call: TRBJ2-1; v_call: TRBV11-2; d_call: TRBD2; cdr3_nt: TGTGCCAGCAGCTTAGACCCAGCGGGAGTTACTGAGCAGTTCTTC; cdr3_aa: CASSLDPAGVTEQFF
clone_size: -; j_call: TRBJ2-1; v_call: TRBV7-8; d_call: -; cdr3_nt: TGTGCCAGCAGCTTAGCGTCAGGGGTCAATGAGCAGTTCTTC; cdr3_aa: CASSLASGVNEQFF
clone_size: -; j_call: TRBJ1-6; v_call: TRBV27; d_call: -; cdr3_nt: TGTGCCAGCAGTTTTCTGGGAAATTCACCCCTCCACTTT; cdr3_aa: CASSFLGNSPLHF
clone_size: -; j_call: TRBJ1-2; v_call: TRBV14; d_call: -; cdr3_nt: TGTGCCAGCAGCCAAGATGGTCCATCTGGTTCCGGCTACACCTTC; cdr3_aa: CASSQDGPSGSGYTF
clone_size: -; j_call: TRBJ2-1; v_call: TRBV9; d_call: TRBD2; cdr3_nt: TGTGCCAGCAGTCCCGCCGGGACTAGCGTTAATGAGCAGTTCTTC; cdr3_aa: CASSPAGTSVNEQFF
clone_size: few; j_call: TRBJ2-7; v_call: TRBV2; d_call: TRBD2; cdr3_nt: TGTGCCGGCGGGGGGGCCTACGAGCAGTACTTC; cdr3_aa: CAGGGAYEQYF
clone_size: -; j_call: TRBJ1-2; v_call: TRBV7-9; d_call: -; cdr3_nt: TGTGCCAGCAGCCTAGCGGTCGGAGGGGGCTATGGCTACACCTTC; cdr3_aa: CASSLAVGGGYGYTF
clone_size: -; j_call: TRBJ2-7; v_call: TRBV4-2; d_call: TRBD2; cdr3_nt: TGTGCCAGCAGCCAAGATCGGGGGTTGGCGGGAGGCCTCATTTTCTACGAGCAGTACTTC; cdr3_aa: CASSQDRGLAGGLIFYEQYF
clone_size: -; j_call: TRBJ1-5; v_call: TRBV1; d_call: -; cdr3_nt: TGCACCAGCAGCACCGGACAGGGGGTAGATCAGCCCCAGCATTTT; cdr3_aa: CTSSTGQGVDQPQHF
clone_size: few; j_call: TRBJ2-3; v_call: TRBV5-1; d_call: TRBD2; cdr3_nt: TGCGCCAGCAGCTTGGTGGGACTAGCGGCAGATACGCAGTATTTT; cdr3_aa: CASSLVGLAADTQYF
clone_size: -; j_call: TRBJ2-2; v_call: TRBV19; d_call: -; cdr3_nt: TGTGCCAGTAGTATCATAGGGGCTGTAGGAGGCGGGGAGCTGTTTTTT; cdr3_aa: CASSIIGAVGGGELFF
clone_size: -; j_call: TRBJ2-3; v_call: TRBV4-3; d_call: -; cdr3_nt: TGCGCCAGCAGCCAAGATCTAGGCATAGCGGATACGCAGTATTTT; cdr3_aa: CASSQDLGIADTQYF
clone_size: few; j_call: TRBJ1-1; v_call: TRBV7-2; d_call: -; cdr3_nt: TGTGCCAGCAGCTCCACGGGCCCCGACGCTTTCTTT; cdr3_aa: CASSSTGPDAFF
clone_size: -; j_call: TRBJ2-7; v_call: TRBV6-5; d_call: TRBD2; cdr3_nt: TGTGCCAGCAGTTCGCGGGAGTACGAGCAGTACTTC; cdr3_aa: CASSSREYEQYF
clone_size: -; j_call: TRBJ1-1; v_call: TRBV30; d_call: -; cdr3_nt: TGTGCCTGGAGTGTACGGACAAACACTGAAGCTTTCTTT; cdr3_aa: CAWSVRTNTEAFF
clone_size: -; j_call: TRBJ2-7; v_call: TRBV4-2; d_call: -; cdr3_nt: TGTGCCAGCAGCCAAGATTTTGGCACCCGGCGGGAGCAGTACTTC; cdr3_aa: CASSQDFGTRREQYF
clone_size: -; j_call: TRBJ1-1; v_call: TRBV7-9; d_call: -; cdr3_nt: TGTGCCAGCAGCCTTGACATCACTGAAGCTTTCTTT; cdr3_aa: CASSLDITEAFF
clone_size: once; j_call: TRBJ2-5; v_call: TRBV6-5; d_call: TRBD2; cdr3_nt: TGTGCCAGCAGTTACTTGACGGCGGGAGCAGAGACCCAGTACTTC; cdr3_aa: CASSYLTAGAETQYF
clone_size: -; j_call: TRBJ2-3; v_call: TRBV10-3; d_call: TRBD2; cdr3_nt: TGTGCCATCAGGCGGCTAGCGGGAGTCGAGGTTTCGACAGATACGCAGTATTTT; cdr3_aa: CAIRRLAGVEVSTDTQYF
clone_size: -; j_call: TRBJ1-4; v_call: TRBV19; d_call: TRBD1; cdr3_nt: TGTGCCAGTATCTCGGGGGGGACAGCGAATGAAAAACTGTTTTTT; cdr3_aa: CASISGGTANEKLFF
clone_size: -; j_call: TRBJ1-2; v_call: TRBV2; d_call: -; cdr3_nt: TGTGCCAGCAGTGAAATCTTCCACTCCTTC; cdr3_aa: CASSEIFHSF